The 8 T cell receptor beta chains given below trace back to one sample, sequenced in a study of blood T cell repertoires in COVID-19. The protocol was immunoSEQ multiplex PCR, while the TCRdb copy is restricted to in-frame clones and leaves out a portion. The data contain 200,000 to 300,000 clones, about 80% of them singletons. Sample: peripheral blood. Receptors originate from a human donor in a cohort sampled during active COVID-19.

There are a few counts of this clone. The chain is built from TRBV19 and TRBJ1-4; the D is unclear. CDR3 length: 15 residues. With 7 bases removed from V and 4 bases from J, the gap between germline ends came to 16 bases. Germline CDR1 reads LNHDA; CDR2 reads SQIVND (reference sequence). The CDR3 loop reads CASKDGSSGNEKLFF. The CDR3 nucleotides are TGTGCCAGTAAAGACGGATCCTCGGGTAATGAAAAACTGTTTTTT.

Of note for this clone: Germline is not matched at one junction end, which may reflect a read error. CDR3 coding DNA: TGTGCTAGCAGCTTAGGAGGGGGACTAGCGTTCGAGACCCAGTACTTC. It translates to CASSLGGGLAFETQYF. The rearrangement links TRBV7-7 to TRBJ2-5; 10 bases match TRBD2. From germline, CDR1 is SSHAT and CDR2 FNYEAQ (reference sequence). The CDR3 has 16 residues.

A few counts support this clone. The chain recombines TRBV29-1 with TRBJ2-7, with 11 nucleotides matching TRBD2. V lost 6 bases, J lost 7 bases, and 17 bases stayed unmatched. This CDR3 comprises 16 residues. CDR1 is SQVTM and CDR2 is ANQGSEA in the germline V gene. CDR3 region: CSVRAPIAGGSGEQYF. The CDR3 DNA sequence: TGCAGCGTCCGGGCCCCTATAGCGGGAGGGTCGGGTGAGCAGTACTTC.

The chain combines TRBV5-1 with TRBJ2-1; TRBD2 agrees at 16 bases. V gave up 4 bases and J gave up 9 bases; unmatched junction bases: 13. Per the germline V gene, CDR1 is SGHRS and CDR2 is YFSETQ. There are 18 residues in the CDR3. The CDR3 DNA is TGCGCCAGCAGCCCAGGGGGACTAGCGGGAGGGAGTTTTAGTGAGCAGTTCTTC. It codes for CASSPGGLAGGSFSEQFF.

The chain couples TRBV10-3 to TRBJ2-2; 10 bases align to TRBD2. The CDR3 totals 16 residues. Germline V gene sequence: CDR1 ENHRY, CDR2 SYGVKD. The V and J ends lost 5 bases and 7 bases, in that order; junction bases with no gene match: 10. CDR3 DNA sequence: TGTGCCATCAGTATGAAAGCGGGGGGGTCTGTCGGGGAGCTGTTTTTT. Translation: CAISMKAGGSVGELFF.

This clone came up a few times. The chain carries TRBV6-1 and TRBJ1-1, with a possible D match to TRBD1 (5 bases). The CDR3 is made up of 14 amino acids. Between the trimmed V and J ends, which lost 3 bases and 4 bases, there was a span of 12 bases. Germline loops: CDR1 MNHNS, CDR2 SASEGT. CDR3 amino acids: CASSDRGVGTEAFF. CDR3 bases: TGTGCCAGCAGTGATCGGGGGGTTGGCACTGAAGCTTTCTTT.

The rearrangement uses TRBV25-1 and TRBJ2-2; the D gene is possibly TRBD2 (6 bases). Germline-derived CDR1 and CDR2 are MGHDK and SYGVNS. The V end lost 3 bases, the J end lost 2 bases, and 13 bases lay between the germline ends. The CDR3 has 16 residues. CDR3 in DNA: TGTGCCAGCAGTGAGTCCGGGACTCCTAACACCGGGGAGCTGTTTTTT. Translating gives CASSESGTPNTGELFF.

The chain joins TRBV5-1 to TRBJ2-7, with a tentative D call TRBD2 (7 bases). CDR1 is SGHRS, CDR2 YFSETQ, per germline. V lost 0 bases, J lost 5 bases, and 27 bases lay in between. There are 19 residues in the CDR3. The CDR3 spells CASSLAITVTGGAVHEQYF. In nucleotides, the CDR3 is TGCGCCAGCAGCTTGGCAATAACAGTAACGGGGGGCGCGGTCCACGAGCAGTACTTC.